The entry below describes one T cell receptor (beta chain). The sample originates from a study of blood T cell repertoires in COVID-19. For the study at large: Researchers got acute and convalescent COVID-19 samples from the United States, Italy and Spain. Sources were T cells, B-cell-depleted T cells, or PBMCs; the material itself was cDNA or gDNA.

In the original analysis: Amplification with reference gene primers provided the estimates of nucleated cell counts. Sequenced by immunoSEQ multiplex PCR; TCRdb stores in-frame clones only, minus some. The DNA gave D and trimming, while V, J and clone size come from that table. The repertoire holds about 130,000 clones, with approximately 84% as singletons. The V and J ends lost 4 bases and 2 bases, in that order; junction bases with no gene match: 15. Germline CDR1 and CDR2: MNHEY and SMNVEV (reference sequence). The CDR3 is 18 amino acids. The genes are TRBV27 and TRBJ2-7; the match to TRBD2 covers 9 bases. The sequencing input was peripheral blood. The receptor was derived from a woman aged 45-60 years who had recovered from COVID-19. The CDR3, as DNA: TGTGCCAGCAGTTCTGACCGTTCTAGCGGGGTATCCGCCTACGAGCAGTACTTC. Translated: CASSSDRSSGVSAYEQYF.